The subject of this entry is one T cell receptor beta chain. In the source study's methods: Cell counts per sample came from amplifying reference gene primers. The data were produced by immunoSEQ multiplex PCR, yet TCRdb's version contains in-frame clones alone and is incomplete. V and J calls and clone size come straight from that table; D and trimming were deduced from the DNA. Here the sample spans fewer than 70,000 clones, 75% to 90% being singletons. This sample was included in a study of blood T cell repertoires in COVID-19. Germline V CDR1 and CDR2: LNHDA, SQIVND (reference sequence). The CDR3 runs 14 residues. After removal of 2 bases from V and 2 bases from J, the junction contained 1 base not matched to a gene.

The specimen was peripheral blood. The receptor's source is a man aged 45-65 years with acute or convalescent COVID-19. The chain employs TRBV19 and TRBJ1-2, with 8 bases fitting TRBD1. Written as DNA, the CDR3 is TGTGCCAGTAGTATAAACAGGGGGAACTATGGCTACACCTTC. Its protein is CASSINRGNYGYTF.